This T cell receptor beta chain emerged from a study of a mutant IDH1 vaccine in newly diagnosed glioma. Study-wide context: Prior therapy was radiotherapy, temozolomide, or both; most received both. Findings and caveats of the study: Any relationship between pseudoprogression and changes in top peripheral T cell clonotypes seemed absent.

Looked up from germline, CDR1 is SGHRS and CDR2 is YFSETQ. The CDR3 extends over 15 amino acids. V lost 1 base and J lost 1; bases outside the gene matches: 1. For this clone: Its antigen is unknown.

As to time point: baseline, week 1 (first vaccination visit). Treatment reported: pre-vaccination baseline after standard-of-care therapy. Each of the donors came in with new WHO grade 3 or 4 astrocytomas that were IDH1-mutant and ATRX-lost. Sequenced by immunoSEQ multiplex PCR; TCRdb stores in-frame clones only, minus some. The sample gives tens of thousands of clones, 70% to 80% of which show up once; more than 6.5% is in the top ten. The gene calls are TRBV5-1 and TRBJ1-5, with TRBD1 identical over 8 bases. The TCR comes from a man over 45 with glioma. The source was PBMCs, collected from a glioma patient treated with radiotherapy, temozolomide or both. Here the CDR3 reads CASSLTGGSNQPQHF. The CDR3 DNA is TGCGCCAGCAGCTTGACAGGGGGGAGCAATCAGCCCCAGCATTTT.